The 24 T cell receptor beta chains given below trace back to one sample, sequenced in a study of cytomegalovirus exposure and HLA in healthy donors (dated by TCRdb to 2017 to 2019). Library creation used the immunoSEQ multiplex PCR assay. For the multiplex PCR, a mixture combining 60 forward primers for TCR Vbeta segments and 13 reverse primers for TCR Jbeta segments was used. The table was pulled from immuneACCESS by TCRdb, which kept in-frame rearrangements only. Such tables lose some clones; where checked, under half of the loss comes from unresolved V genes, and the rest has no known cause. The table for this sample lists approximately 150,000 clones; roughly 65% of them were counted only once. Almost 4.5% of the sample is held by the ten biggest clonotypes. Sequenced material: PBMCs. These TCRs come from a man aged 60 to 69 in good health and CMV-seronegative.

The rearrangement joins TRBV9 to TRBJ2-3, with 7 bases aligning to TRBD2. After removal of 0 bases from V and 2 bases from J, the junction contained 6 bases not matched to a gene. CDR3 size: 16 residues. Per the germline V gene, CDR1 is SGDLS and CDR2 is YYNGEE. For the CDR3, the DNA is TGTGCCAGCAGCGTAGGGCTAGCGGACTACACAGATACGCAGTATTTT. It encodes CASSVGLADYTDTQYF. The variable domain in full, with the rest retrieved from reference TRBV9 and TRBJ2-3, is DSGVTQTPKHLITATGQRVTLRCSPRSGDLSVYWYQQSLDQGLQFLIQYYNGEERAKGNILERFSAQQFPDLHSELNLSSLELGDSALYFCASSVGLADYTDTQYFGPGTRLTVL.

The V gene is TRBV19, the J gene TRBJ2-5; a weak D match, TRBD2 (6 bases). Germline lookup yields CDR1 LNHDA and CDR2 SQIVND (reference sequence). The V and J ends lost 5 bases and 4 bases respectively, with 17 bases between them. This CDR3 spans 15 amino acids. DNA for the CDR3: TGTGCCAGTAGTCCATACGGGAGAATCTCAGAGACCCAGTACTTC. Translated: CASSPYGRISETQYF.

The sample holds a few counts of this clone. V usage is TRBV28 and J usage is TRBJ1-1, with D uncertain. Germline V lookup: CDR1 MDHEN, CDR2 SYDVKM. The CDR3 totals 12 residues. The V end was cut by 7 bases, the J end by 8 bases, with 14 bases between. CDR3 DNA sequence: TGTGCCAGCAATCCCCTGGTGGGCGAAGCTTTCTTT. This translates into CASNPLVGEAFF.

The CDR3 DNA reads as TGTGCCAGCAGCGTTTCCGGGACTAGCGGGAGTAGTATGAGCGATGAGCAGTTCTTC. Translating gives CASSVSGTSGSSMSDEQFF. V and J are TRBV9 and TRBJ2-1; TRBD2 matches at 14 bases. This CDR3 region has 19 residues. V shed 2 bases and J 8 bases; nucleotides not matched to a gene: 15. Germline CDR1 and CDR2: SGDLS and YYNGEE.

The chain carries TRBV28 and TRBJ2-1; 9 positions match TRBD2. Unmatched junction bases numbered 16, after V lost 2 bases and J lost 2 bases. This CDR3 is 20 amino acids long. Germline values: CDR1 MDHEN, CDR2 SYDVKM. The CDR3 DNA sequence: TGTGCCAGCAGTTTAGTACGGCGGGAGGGCCAAGGGGGAGCCTACAATGAGCAGTTCTTC. Translating gives CASSLVRREGQGGAYNEQFF.

As regards this clone: The sample carries other DNA sequences with the same CDR3. The chain joins TRBV6-5 to TRBJ1-2; TRBD1 matches at 7 bases. Germline V lookup: CDR1 MNHEY, CDR2 SVGAGI. This CDR3 has 13 amino acids. V shed 5 bases, J shed 5 bases, and the junction held 5 bases outside the gene matches. The CDR3 DNA reads TGTGCCAGCAGTCCGACAGGGAATTATGGCTACACCTTC. It specifies CASSPTGNYGYTF.

V and J are TRBV9 and TRBJ1-1; D unclear. Trimming removed 4 bases at V and 1 base at J, with 14 bases between. CDR3 length: 15 amino acids. The germline gives CDR1 SGDLS, CDR2 YYNGEE. The CDR3 region has the DNA TGTGCCAGCAGCTTTAGTGGCAGGTCGAACACTGAAGCTTTCTTT. Its translation: CASSFSGRSNTEAFF.

This clone has more than one count but fewer than ten. The chain is built from TRBV5-4 and TRBJ2-7; TRBD1 matches at 7 bases. The CDR3 sequence is 12 residues long. The V gene end was trimmed by 4 bases and the J gene end by 8 bases; junction bases not matched to a gene: 6. Germline-derived CDR1 and CDR2 are SGHNT and YYREEE (reference sequence). In nucleotides, the CDR3 is TGTGCCAGCAGCCAAGACAGGGATAAGCAGTACTTC. This sequence encodes CASSQDRDKQYF.

As to this clone: At one of its ends the junction is not consistent with the germline gene, which may arise from a read error. The chain has TRBV20-1 and TRBJ2-1; 7 nucleotides match TRBD2. This CDR3 contains 11 residues. Germline V gene data show CDR1 as DFQATT and CDR2 as SNEGSKA (reference sequence). The CDR3 loop reads CSTSVHNEQFF. The CDR3 region has the DNA TGCAGTACTAGCGTCCACAATGAGCAGTTCTTC.

This clone appeared a few times. The chain is built from TRBV6-4 and TRBJ2-7, with 7 positions matching TRBD2. Germline CDR1 MRHNA, CDR2 SNTAGT. Trimming removed 1 base from V and 5 bases from J; junction bases left unmatched: 5. CDR3 length: 14 amino acids. CDR3 coding DNA: TGTGCCAGCAGTGACTTCCTTGCGGGAGACGAGCAGTACTTC. Its translation is CASSDFLAGDEQYF.

This clone is a singleton in its sample. V and J are TRBV7-9 and TRBJ2-7; D uncertain. Trimming removed 5 bases at V and 5 bases at J, with 19 bases between. Germline V CDR1 and CDR2: SEHNR, FQNEAQ (reference sequence). This CDR3 contains 15 residues. The CDR3 nucleotides are TGTGCCAGCAGCCCACCCAGCCTTCTAGGTAACGAGCAGTACTTC. It translates to CASSPPSLLGNEQYF. The variable domain in full, completed from reference TRBV7-9 and TRBJ2-7, reads DTGVSQNPRHKITKRGQNVTFRCDPISEHNRLYWYRQTLGQGPEFLTYFQNEAQLEKSRLLSDRFSAERPKGSFSTLEIQRTEQGDSAMYLCASSPPSLLGNEQYFGPGTRLTVT.

The V call is TRBV11-3, the J call TRBJ2-7, with 13 bases matching TRBD2. This CDR3 is built from 19 residues. V dropped 3 bases and J dropped 3; count of bases not matched to a gene: 14. Germline CDR1 and CDR2: SGHNT and YENEEA. CDR3 residues: CASSFRTSGSPAEDYEQYF. The CDR3 DNA sequence: TGTGCCAGCAGCTTTAGGACTAGCGGGAGTCCCGCAGAAGACTACGAGCAGTACTTC.

The J gene is TRBJ1-3, the V gene TRBV11-1, with 9 bases aligning to TRBD1. CDR3 length: 16 residues. Per the germline V gene, CDR1 is SGHAT and CDR2 is FQDESV (reference sequence). With V trimmed by 5 bases and J by 0 bases, 5 bases remained unmatched. CDR3 sequence reads: CASSPGQGPSGNTIYF. CDR3 DNA sequence: TGTGCCAGCAGCCCGGGACAGGGACCCTCTGGAAACACCATATATTTT.

The rearrangement joins TRBV5-4 to TRBJ1-6; tentatively, D is TRBD1 (5 bases). V lost 3 bases to trimming and J lost 8 bases, with 12 bases between them. The CDR3 has 14 residues. Germline V CDR1 and CDR2: SGHNT, YYREEE (reference sequence). Written as DNA, the CDR3 is TGTGCCAGCAGCTCAGGGTCGATTGATTCACCCCTCCACTTT. Protein: CASSSGSIDSPLHF.

J is TRBJ1-5 and V is TRBV30; 11 nucleotides agree with TRBD1. Per the germline V gene, CDR1 is GTSNPN and CDR2 is SVGIG (reference sequence). The CDR3 contains 15 residues. V lost 2 bases and J lost 6; bases outside the gene matches: 6. The DNA of the CDR3 is TGTGCCTGGAGTAGAGGACAGGGGGCCTTTCAGCCCCAGCATTTT. Its translation is CAWSRGQGAFQPQHF. Supplemented by reference TRBV30 and TRBJ1-5, the full variable domain reads SQTIHQWPATLVQPVGSPLSLECTVEGTSNPNLYWYRQAAGRGLQLLFYSVGIGQISSEVPQNLSASRPQDRQFILSSKKLLLSDSGFYLCAWSRGQGAFQPQHFGDGTRLSIL.

The count of this clone is one. The chain joins TRBV30 to TRBJ2-3; tentative D call: TRBD1 (6 bases). The V end was cut by 4 bases, the J end by 3 bases, with 14 bases between. The CDR3 has 14 residues. CDR1 is GTSNPN and CDR2 is SVGIG in the germline V gene (reference sequence). The CDR3: CAWKQGTWTDTQYF. Here the CDR3 DNA reads TGTGCCTGGAAACAGGGTACCTGGACAGATACGCAGTATTTT.

This sequence joins TRBV5-6 and TRBJ2-5, with TRBD1 matching over 7 bases. The CDR3 totals 14 residues. Germline trimming cut 4 bases from V and 1 base from J; bases unmatched to any gene: 4. Germline CDR1 SGHDT, CDR2 YYEEEE. CDR3 DNA: TGTGCCAGCAGCCCGGGGACAGCCCAAGAGACCCAGTACTTC. Protein sequence: CASSPGTAQETQYF.

The chain couples TRBV18 to TRBJ2-7; maybe TRBD1 (5 bases). The CDR3 runs to 17 residues. Germline V gene lookup returns CDR1 KGHSH and CDR2 LQKENI. Trimming cost V 2 bases and J 8 bases, with 25 bases left between them. CDR3 protein: CASSPLRVGDLLRQQYF. Written as DNA, the CDR3 is TGTGCCAGCTCACCATTAAGGGTAGGGGATCTCCTACGACAGCAGTACTTC. The full variable domain, its missing parts supplied by reference TRBV18 and TRBJ2-7, is NAGVMQNPRHLVRRRGQEARLRCSPMKGHSHVYWYRQLPEEGLKFMVYLQKENIIDESGMPKERFSAEFPKEGPSILRIQQVVRGDSAAYFCASSPLRVGDLLRQQYFGPGTRLTVT.

The chain employs TRBV9 and TRBJ2-1, with TRBD1 matching over 8 bases. V lost 2 bases and J lost 9; bases outside the gene matches: 7. Germline CDR1 SGDLS, CDR2 YYNGEE. CDR3 length: 14 amino acids. The CDR3 nucleotides are TGTGCCAGCAGCGTGGCACAGGGGGGTGGTGAGCAGTTCTTC. Protein product: CASSVAQGGGEQFF.

This rearrangement joins TRBV9 to TRBJ1-2; a possible D gene is TRBD1 (5 bases). CDR1 and CDR2 from the germline V gene are SGDLS and YYNGEE. The CDR3 length is 10 residues. V was clipped by 3 bases and J by 8 bases, with 5 bases between them. CDR3 in DNA: TGTGCCAGCAGCGGGGGCGGCTACACCTTC. It yields the protein CASSGGGYTF.

The CDR3 spells CASSQDRFGTSGKSVNEQFF. The DNA for the CDR3 is TGCGCCAGCAGCCAAGACCGATTCGGGACTAGCGGGAAATCAGTCAATGAGCAGTTCTTC. The chain recombines TRBV4-1 with TRBJ2-1, with 13 bases aligning to TRBD2. The CDR3 totals 20 residues. The germline CDR1 and CDR2 sequences are MGHRA and YSYEKL. The V and J ends lost 0 bases and 6 bases, in that order; junction bases with no gene match: 14.

The chain combines TRBV28 with TRBJ1-6; D is unresolved. Per the germline V gene, CDR1 is MDHEN and CDR2 is SYDVKM. The CDR3 has 14 residues. Trimming stripped 5 bases from V and 2 bases from J, with 7 bases between. CDR3 in amino acids: CASSPGAYNSPLHF. CDR3 sequence (DNA): TGTGCCAGCAGTCCCGGGGCCTATAATTCACCCCTCCACTTT.

The rearrangement uses TRBV30 and TRBJ2-3; possible D gene TRBD2, 6 bases. V was pared by 3 bases and J by 9 bases, with 7 bases between. The CDR3 runs to 10 residues. Germline V CDR1 and CDR2: GTSNPN, SVGIG (reference sequence). As DNA, the CDR3 is TGTGCCTGGAGCCTAGCGACGCAGTATTTT. It specifies CAWSLATQYF. The full variable domain, rest sourced from reference TRBV30 and TRBJ2-3, is SQTIHQWPATLVQPVGSPLSLECTVEGTSNPNLYWYRQAAGRGLQLLFYSVGIGQISSEVPQNLSASRPQDRQFILSSKKLLLSDSGFYLCAWSLATQYFGPGTRLTVL.

The rearrangement uses TRBV5-8 and TRBJ1-1; a possible D gene is TRBD1 (6 bases). CDR3 length: 13 amino acids. Germline lookup yields CDR1 SGHTS and CDR2 YDEGEE. Between the trimmed V and J ends, which lost 5 bases and 1 base, there was a span of 9 bases. CDR3 DNA sequence: TGTGCCAGCAGGCCGACAGGGAACACTGAAGCTTTCTTT. Amino acids: CASRPTGNTEAFF.